The rows below give T cell receptor beta chains drawn from one sample of a study of T-cell memory formation after mild COVID-19. TCRdb used MiXCR to reprocess the 5' RACE reads, holding one entry per CDR3 protein. The sample includes about 57,000 distinct CDR3 sequences, more than 10% seen only once; the top ten take around 25%. The sequenced sample consisted of PBMCs or a T cell subset sorted from them (not recorded which). Source of these receptors: a man aged 18 to 30 who had mild COVID-19 (a few samples of this study predate the infection). Cell type and time point are not known. Each CDR3 is given with its conserved first and last residue. A D gene is named only where the DNA matches it firmly. A row's size may be missing; if present it is once, few, many or a size class.

D	V	size	J	DNA	CDR3
TRBD1	TRBV18	few	TRBJ2-2	TGTGCCAGCTCGCAAGGGACAGACACCGGGGAGCTGTTTTTT	CASSQGTDTGELFF
.	TRBV19	few	TRBJ1-5	TGTGCCAGTAATGGAGGGGGGTCAAATCAGCCCCAGCATTTT	CASNGGGSNQPQHF
TRBD1	TRBV9	.	TRBJ2-2	TGTGCCAGCAGCGTAGTGGGACAGGGCCACGGGGAGCTGTTTTTT	CASSVVGQGHGELFF
.	TRBV5-1	many	TRBJ2-5	TGCGCCAGCAGCGTCGGGGGCGTCGCAGTCCAAGAGACCCAGTACTTC	CASSVGGVAVQETQYF
TRBD1	TRBV5-1	.	TRBJ2-6	TGCGCCACCGCCCAGGGGGCTGGGGCCAACGTCCTGACTTTC	CATAQGAGANVLTF
TRBD1	TRBV7-9	many	TRBJ2-2	TGTGCCAGCAGAGGACAGGGCGGGGAGCTGTTTTTT	CASRGQGGELFF
.	TRBV6-5	.	TRBJ1-2	TGTGCCAGCAGTCGGGCAGGGGCGGATGGCTACACCTTC	CASSRAGADGYTF
.	TRBV13	.	TRBJ2-3	TGTGCCAGCAGCTCCCGCCCGGAGGGGGCTCACACAGATACGCAGTATTTT	CASSSRPEGAHTDTQYF
.	TRBV7-2	many	TRBJ2-5	TGTGCCAGCAGCTTAGCGTTCACGGGGGAGACCCAGTACTTC	CASSLAFTGETQYF
.	TRBV7-3	many	TRBJ2-1	TGTGCCAGCAGCCCGGCCCCTTACAATGAGCAGTTCTTC	CASSPAPYNEQFF
.	TRBV11-2	.	TRBJ2-3	TGTGCCAGCAGCTTAGCCCCCCGGGGGACCAGCACAGATACGCAGTATTTT	CASSLAPRGTSTDTQYF
.	TRBV4-2	many	TRBJ2-5	TGTGCCAGCAGCCAAGATCCGAGGGAGACCCAGTACTTC	CASSQDPRETQYF
.	TRBV7-2	.	TRBJ2-3	TGTGCCAGCAGCTCATACTTAGAGACAGATACGCAGTATTTT	CASSSYLETDTQYF
TRBD1	TRBV7-9	.	TRBJ2-2	TGTGCCAGCAGCCCTCTCGGGGCAGGGGGGAACACCGGGGAGCTGTTTTTT	CASSPLGAGGNTGELFF